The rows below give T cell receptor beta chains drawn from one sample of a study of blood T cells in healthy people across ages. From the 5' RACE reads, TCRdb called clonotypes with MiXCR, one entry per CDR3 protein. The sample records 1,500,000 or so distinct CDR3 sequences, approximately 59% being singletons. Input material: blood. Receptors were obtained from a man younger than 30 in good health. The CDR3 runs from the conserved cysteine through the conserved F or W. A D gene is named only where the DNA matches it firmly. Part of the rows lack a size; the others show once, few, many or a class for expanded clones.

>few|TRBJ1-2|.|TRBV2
CASTETTGRIQLTF
TGTGCCAGCACGGAGACGACCGGACGGATCCAACTCACCTTC
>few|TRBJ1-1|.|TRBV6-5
CASSPGKNTEAFF
TGTGCCAGCAGCCCTGGAAAGAACACTGAAGCTTTCTTT
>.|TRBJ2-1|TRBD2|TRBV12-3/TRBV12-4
CASSLGTGPSGTYNEQFF
TGTGCCAGCAGTTTAGGTACGGGGCCTAGCGGGACCTACAATGAGCAGTTCTTC
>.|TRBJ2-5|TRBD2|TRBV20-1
CSARVRGGLAGGGTQYF
TGCAGTGCTAGAGTGAGAGGGGGACTAGCGGGAGGAGGGACCCAGTACTTC
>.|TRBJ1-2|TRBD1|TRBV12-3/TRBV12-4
CASSRTGPTYGYTF
TGTGCCAGCAGTCGGACAGGCCCTACTTATGGCTACACCTTC
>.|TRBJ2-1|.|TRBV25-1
CASSEWGSYNEQFF
TGTGCCAGCAGTGAATGGGGGTCCTACAATGAGCAGTTCTTC
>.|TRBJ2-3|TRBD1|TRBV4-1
CASTFEGASTDTQYF
TGCGCCAGCACGTTTGAGGGGGCGAGCACAGATACGCAGTATTTT
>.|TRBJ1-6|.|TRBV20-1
CSARGDGGHNSPLHF
TGCAGTGCTAGAGGTGACGGGGGGCATAATTCACCCCTCCACTTT
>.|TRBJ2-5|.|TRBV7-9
CASSLHPQETQYF
TGTGCCAGCAGCTTACATCCTCAAGAGACCCAGTACTTC
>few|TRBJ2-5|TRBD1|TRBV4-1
CASSQQDRGNQETQYF
TGCGCCAGCAGCCAACAAGACAGGGGAAACCAAGAGACCCAGTACTTC
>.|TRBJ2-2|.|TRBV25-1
CASSESPGRRSITGELFF
TGTGCCAGCAGTGAATCCCCTGGAAGGCGGTCGATCACCGGGGAGCTGTTTTTT
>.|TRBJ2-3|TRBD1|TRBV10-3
CAISEPPGGPRTDTQYF
TGTGCCATCAGTGAACCTCCAGGGGGTCCCCGCACAGATACGCAGTATTTT
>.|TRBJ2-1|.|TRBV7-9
CASRSQGGGGEQFF
TGTGCCAGCAGGAGTCAAGGAGGTGGCGGTGAGCAGTTCTTC
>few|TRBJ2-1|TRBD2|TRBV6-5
CASTSPGGTIYNEQFF
TGTGCCAGCACCTCCCCGGGGGGAACTATTTACAATGAGCAGTTCTTC
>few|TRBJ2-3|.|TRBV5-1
CASSLAGARTDTQYF
TGCGCCAGCAGCTTGGCGGGGGCGCGCACAGATACGCAGTATTTT
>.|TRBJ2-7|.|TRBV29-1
CSVGSSAWSLMNEQYF
TGCAGCGTTGGATCCTCCGCGTGGTCCCTAATGAACGAGCAGTACTTC
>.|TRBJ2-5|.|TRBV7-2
CASSAHGTQQETQYF
TGTGCCAGCAGCGCCCACGGGACACAGCAAGAGACCCAGTACTTC
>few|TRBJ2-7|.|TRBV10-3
CAISGGGGKVDEQYF
TGTGCCATCAGTGGTGGCGGCGGGAAGGTTGACGAGCAGTACTTC
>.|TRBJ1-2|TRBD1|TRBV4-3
CASSRFQGVPNYGYTF
TGCGCCAGCAGCCGCTTTCAGGGGGTCCCTAACTATGGCTACACCTTC
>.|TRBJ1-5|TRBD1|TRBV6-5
CASSRRTGRNQSQHF
TGTGCCAGCAGTCGACGGACAGGGCGGAATCAGTCCCAGCATTTT
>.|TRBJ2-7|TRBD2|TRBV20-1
CSARDSRLGLAGVYEQYF
TGCAGTGCTAGGGACAGCCGCTTAGGGTTAGCGGGGGTCTACGAGCAGTACTTC
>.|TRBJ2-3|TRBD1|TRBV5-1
CASSFGQGALNTQYF
TGCGCCAGCAGCTTCGGACAGGGGGCGTTGAATACGCAGTATTTT
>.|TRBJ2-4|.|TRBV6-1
CASSDGWGINIQYF
TGTGCCAGCAGTGATGGATGGGGGATAAACATTCAGTACTTC
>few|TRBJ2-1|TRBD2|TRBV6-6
CASSYRLAELYNEQFF
TGTGCCAGCAGTTACCGACTAGCGGAGCTATACAATGAGCAGTTCTTC
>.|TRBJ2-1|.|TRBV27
CASSFAGPPSNEQFF
TGTGCCAGCAGTTTCGCGGGGCCCCCTTCGAATGAGCAGTTCTTC
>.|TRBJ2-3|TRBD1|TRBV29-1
CSVDLQQGARTQYF
TGCAGCGTTGACCTCCAGCAGGGGGCACGTACGCAGTATTTT
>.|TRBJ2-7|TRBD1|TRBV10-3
CAISGQGVEQYF
TGTGCCATCAGCGGACAGGGCGTCGAGCAGTACTTC
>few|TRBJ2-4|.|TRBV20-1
CSASLENIQYF
TGCAGTGCTAGTTTGGAGAACATTCAGTACTTC